The TCR beta chain under discussion was sequenced for a study of cytomegalovirus exposure and HLA in healthy donors. The V end was cut by 4 bases, the J end by 2 bases, with 12 bases between. Germline assignment: CDR1 LNHDA and CDR2 SQIVND (reference sequence). The CDR3 runs 15 residues. 60 Vbeta and 13 Jbeta primers were used in PCR. Assay: immunoSEQ multiplex PCR; the TCRdb copy retains only in-frame clones and omits some. The data contain approximately 110,000 clones, approximately 80% of them singletons. J is TRBJ2-1 and V is TRBV19, with unresolved D. The sample was PBMCs. This clonotype originated in a woman in her 30s in good health and CMV-seronegative. The CDR3 nucleotides are TGTGCCAGTAGTACCCGGGTCGGTACCTACAATGAGCAGTTCTTC. This encodes CASSTRVGTYNEQFF.